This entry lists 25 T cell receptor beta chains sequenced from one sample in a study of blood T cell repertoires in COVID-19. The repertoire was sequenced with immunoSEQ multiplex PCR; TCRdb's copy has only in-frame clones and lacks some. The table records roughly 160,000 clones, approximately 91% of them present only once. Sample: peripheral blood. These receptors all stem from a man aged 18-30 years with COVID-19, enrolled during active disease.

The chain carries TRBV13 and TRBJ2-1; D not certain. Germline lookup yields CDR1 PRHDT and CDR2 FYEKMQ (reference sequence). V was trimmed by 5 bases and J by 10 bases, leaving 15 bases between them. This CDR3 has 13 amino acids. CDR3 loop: CASSHDLAGEQFF. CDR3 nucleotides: TGTGCCAGCAGCCACGACCTGGCAGGCGAGCAGTTCTTC. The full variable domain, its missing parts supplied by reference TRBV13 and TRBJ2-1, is AAGVIQSPRHLIKEKRETATLKCYPIPRHDTVYWYQQGPGQDPQFLISFYEKMQSDKGSIPDRFSAQQFSDYHSELNMSSLELGDSALYFCASSHDLAGEQFFGPGTRLTVL.

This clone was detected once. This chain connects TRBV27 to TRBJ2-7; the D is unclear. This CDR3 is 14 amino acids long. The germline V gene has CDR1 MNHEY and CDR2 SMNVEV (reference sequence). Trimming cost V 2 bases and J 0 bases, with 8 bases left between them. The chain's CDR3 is CASSLGQVSYEQYF. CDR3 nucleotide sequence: TGTGCCAGCAGTTTAGGGCAGGTCTCCTACGAGCAGTACTTC.

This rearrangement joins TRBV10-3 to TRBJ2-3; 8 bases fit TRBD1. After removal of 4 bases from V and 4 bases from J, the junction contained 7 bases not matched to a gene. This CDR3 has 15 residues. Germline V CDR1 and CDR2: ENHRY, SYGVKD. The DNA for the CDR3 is TGTGCCATCAGTGGGCTGGACAGGGAACCAGATACGCAGTATTTT. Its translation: CAISGLDREPDTQYF.

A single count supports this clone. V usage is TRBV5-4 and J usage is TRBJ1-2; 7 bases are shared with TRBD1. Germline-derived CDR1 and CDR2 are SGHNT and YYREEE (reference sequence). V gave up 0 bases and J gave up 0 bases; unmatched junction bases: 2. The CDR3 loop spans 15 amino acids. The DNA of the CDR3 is TGTGCCAGCAGCTTGGGACAGGGAGCTAACTATGGCTACACCTTC. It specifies CASSLGQGANYGYTF.

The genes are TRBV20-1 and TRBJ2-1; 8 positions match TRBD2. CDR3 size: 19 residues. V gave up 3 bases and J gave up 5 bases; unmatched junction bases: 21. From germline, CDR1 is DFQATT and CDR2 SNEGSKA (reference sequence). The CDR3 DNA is TGCAGTGCTAGTGATTTAAGGCGGGAGGTCGGGTTCTTCAACAATGAGCAGTTCTTC. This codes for CSASDLRREVGFFNNEQFF.

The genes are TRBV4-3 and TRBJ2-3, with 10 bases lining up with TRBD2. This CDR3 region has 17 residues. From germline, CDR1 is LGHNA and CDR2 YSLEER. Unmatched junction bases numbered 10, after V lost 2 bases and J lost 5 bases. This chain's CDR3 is CASSQIWLAGAEDTQYF. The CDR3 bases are TGCGCCAGCAGCCAAATCTGGCTAGCGGGAGCCGAAGATACGCAGTATTTT.

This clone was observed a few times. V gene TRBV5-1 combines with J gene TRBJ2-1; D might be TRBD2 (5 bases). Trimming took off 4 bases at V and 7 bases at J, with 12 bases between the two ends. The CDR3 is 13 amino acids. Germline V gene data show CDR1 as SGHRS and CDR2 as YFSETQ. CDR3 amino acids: CASSREQWNEQFF. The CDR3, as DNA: TGCGCCAGCAGCCGGGAACAGTGGAATGAGCAGTTCTTC. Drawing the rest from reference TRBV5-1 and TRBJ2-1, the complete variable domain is KAGVTQTPRYLIKTRGQQVTLSCSPISGHRSVSWYQQTPGQGLQFLFEYFSETQRNKGNFPGRFSGRQFSNSRSEMNVSTLELGDSALYLCASSREQWNEQFFGPGTRLTVL.

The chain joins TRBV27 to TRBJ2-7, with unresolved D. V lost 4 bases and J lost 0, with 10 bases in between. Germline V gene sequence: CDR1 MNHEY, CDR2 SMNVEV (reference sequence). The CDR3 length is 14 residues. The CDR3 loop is CASSSLPSSYEQYF. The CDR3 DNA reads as TGTGCCAGCAGTTCTTTGCCTAGCTCCTACGAGCAGTACTTC.

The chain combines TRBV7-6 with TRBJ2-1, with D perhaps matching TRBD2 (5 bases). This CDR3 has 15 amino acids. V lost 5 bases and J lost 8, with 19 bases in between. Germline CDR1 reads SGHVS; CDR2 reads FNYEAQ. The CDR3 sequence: CASSSVAGRVDEQFF. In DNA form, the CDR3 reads TGTGCCAGCAGCAGCGTCGCGGGTCGAGTTGATGAGCAGTTCTTC.

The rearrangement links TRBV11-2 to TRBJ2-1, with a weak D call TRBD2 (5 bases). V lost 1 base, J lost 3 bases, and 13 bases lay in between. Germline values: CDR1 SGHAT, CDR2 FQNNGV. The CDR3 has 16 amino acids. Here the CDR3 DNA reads TGTGCCAGCAGCTTAGTTGGGAGTGGGATCTACAATGAGCAGTTCTTC. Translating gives CASSLVGSGIYNEQFF.

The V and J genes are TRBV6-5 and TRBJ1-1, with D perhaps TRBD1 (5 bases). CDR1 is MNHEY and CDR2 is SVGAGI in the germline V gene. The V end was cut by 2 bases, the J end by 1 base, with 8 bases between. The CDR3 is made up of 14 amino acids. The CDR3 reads CASSYGAENTEAFF. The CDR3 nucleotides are TGTGCCAGCAGTTACGGGGCAGAGAACACTGAAGCTTTCTTT.

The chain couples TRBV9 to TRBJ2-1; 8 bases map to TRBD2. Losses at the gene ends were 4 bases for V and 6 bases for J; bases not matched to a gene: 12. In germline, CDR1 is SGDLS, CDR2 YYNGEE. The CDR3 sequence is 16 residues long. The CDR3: CASSSRGRRGFNEQFF. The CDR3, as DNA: TGTGCCAGCAGCTCTCGCGGGAGGAGGGGTTTCAATGAGCAGTTCTTC. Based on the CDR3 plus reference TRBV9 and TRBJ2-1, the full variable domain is DSGVTQTPKHLITATGQRVTLRCSPRSGDLSVYWYQQSLDQGLQFLIQYYNGEERAKGNILERFSAQQFPDLHSELNLSSLELGDSALYFCASSSRGRRGFNEQFFGPGTRLTVL.

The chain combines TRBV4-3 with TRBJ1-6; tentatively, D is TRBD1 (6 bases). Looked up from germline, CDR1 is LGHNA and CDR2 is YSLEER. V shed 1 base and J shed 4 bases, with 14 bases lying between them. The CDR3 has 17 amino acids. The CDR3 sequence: CASSQGQGGGYNSPLHF. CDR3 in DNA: TGCGCCAGCAGCCAAGGGCAGGGAGGGGGGTATAATTCACCCCTCCACTTT.

The CDR3 nucleotides read TGTGCCAGCAGACAGGGAAATGGCTACACCTTC. Residues: CASRQGNGYTF. This sequence joins TRBV28 and TRBJ1-2, with D possibly TRBD1 on 6 matching bases. This CDR3 spans 11 amino acids. Trimming took 6 bases from V and 6 from J, leaving 8 bases between them. CDR1 MDHEN and CDR2 SYDVKM come from the germline V gene.

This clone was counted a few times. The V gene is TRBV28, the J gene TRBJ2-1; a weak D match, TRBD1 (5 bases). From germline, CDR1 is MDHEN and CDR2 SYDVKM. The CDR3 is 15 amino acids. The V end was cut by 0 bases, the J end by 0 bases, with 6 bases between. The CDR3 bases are TGTGCCAGCAGTTTATGGGACACCTCCTACAATGAGCAGTTCTTC. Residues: CASSLWDTSYNEQFF.

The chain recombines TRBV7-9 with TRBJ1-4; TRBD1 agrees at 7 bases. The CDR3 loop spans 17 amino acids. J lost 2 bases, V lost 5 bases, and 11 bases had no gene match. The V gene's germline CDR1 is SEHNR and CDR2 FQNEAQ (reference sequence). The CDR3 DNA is TGTGCCAGCAGCGAAGGGGGCAGGGAGAGTACTAATGAAAAACTGTTTTTT. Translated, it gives CASSEGGRESTNEKLFF.

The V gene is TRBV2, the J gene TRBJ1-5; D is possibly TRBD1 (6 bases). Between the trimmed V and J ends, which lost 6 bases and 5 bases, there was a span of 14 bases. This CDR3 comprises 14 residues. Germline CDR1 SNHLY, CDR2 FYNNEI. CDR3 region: CASSLYRVDQPQHF. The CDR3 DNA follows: TGTGCCAGCAGCCTTTACAGGGTGGATCAGCCCCAGCATTTT.

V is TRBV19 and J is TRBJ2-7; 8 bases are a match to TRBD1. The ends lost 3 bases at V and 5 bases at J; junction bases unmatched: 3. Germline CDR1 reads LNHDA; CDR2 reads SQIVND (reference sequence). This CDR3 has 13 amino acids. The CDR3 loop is CASSIRRGHEQYF. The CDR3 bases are TGTGCCAGTAGTATCCGCAGGGGGCACGAGCAGTACTTC.

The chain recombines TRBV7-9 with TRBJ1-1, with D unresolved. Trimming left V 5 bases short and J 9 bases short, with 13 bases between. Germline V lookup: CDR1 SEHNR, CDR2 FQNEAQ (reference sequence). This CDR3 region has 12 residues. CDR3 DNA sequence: TGTGCCAGCAGCCTCGGGTCAGATAAAGCTTTCTTT. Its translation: CASSLGSDKAFF.

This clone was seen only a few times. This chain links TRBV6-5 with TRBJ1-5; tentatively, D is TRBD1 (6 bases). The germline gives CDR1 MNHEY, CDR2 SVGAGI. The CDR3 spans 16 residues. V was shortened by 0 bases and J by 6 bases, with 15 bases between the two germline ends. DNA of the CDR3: TGTGCCAGCAGTTACTCGACAGGACCACGTAGTCAGCCCCAGCATTTT. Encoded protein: CASSYSTGPRSQPQHF.

The CDR3 is CASSKGQNNEKLLF. The CDR3 DNA follows: TGTGCCAGCAGCAAAGGACAGAATAATGAAAAACTGCTTTTT. The gene calls are TRBV21-1 and TRBJ1-4; TRBD1 is the table's D call and was not checked against the DNA. TRBV21-1 is reported as a pseudogene. CDR3 length equals 14 residues.

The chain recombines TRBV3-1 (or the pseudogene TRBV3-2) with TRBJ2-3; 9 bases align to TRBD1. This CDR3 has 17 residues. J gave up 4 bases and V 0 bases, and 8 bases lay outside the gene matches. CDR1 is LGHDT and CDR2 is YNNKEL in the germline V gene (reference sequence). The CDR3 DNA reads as TGTGCCAGCAGCCAAGATTCGGGACAGGGAGTTGCAGATACGCAGTATTTT. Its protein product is CASSQDSGQGVADTQYF.

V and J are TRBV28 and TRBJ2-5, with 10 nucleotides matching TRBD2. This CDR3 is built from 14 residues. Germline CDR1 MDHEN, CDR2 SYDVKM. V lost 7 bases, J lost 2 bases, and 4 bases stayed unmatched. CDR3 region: CASKVAGGQETQYF. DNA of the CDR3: TGTGCCAGCAAGGTAGCGGGAGGTCAAGAGACCCAGTACTTC.

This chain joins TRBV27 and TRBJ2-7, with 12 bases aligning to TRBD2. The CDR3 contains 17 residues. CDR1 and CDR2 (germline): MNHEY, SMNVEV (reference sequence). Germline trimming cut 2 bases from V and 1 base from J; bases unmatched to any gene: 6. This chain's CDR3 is CASSLIALAGGSYEQYF. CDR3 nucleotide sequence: TGTGCCAGCAGTTTAATCGCGCTAGCGGGAGGGTCCTACGAGCAGTACTTC.

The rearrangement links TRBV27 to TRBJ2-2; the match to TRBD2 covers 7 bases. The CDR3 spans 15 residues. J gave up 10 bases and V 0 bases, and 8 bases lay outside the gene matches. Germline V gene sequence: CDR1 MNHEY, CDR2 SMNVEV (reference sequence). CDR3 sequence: CASSLSGGGEAELFF. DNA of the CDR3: TGTGCCAGCAGTTTATCGGGCGGGGGTGAGGCGGAGCTGTTTTTT.